These 25 T cell receptor beta chains came from one sample sequenced in a study of CD8+CD57+ T cells in acquired aplastic anemia. It was genomic DNA that served as the template for profiling TCR beta VDJ and CDR3. TCRdb re-called the reads with MiXCR, one entry per CDR3 protein. Of about 200,000 distinct CDR3 sequences listed, approximately 60% are singletons. Patients chosen for sequencing had shown CD8+CD57+ cell expansion by flow cytometry. The sample comprised sorted CD4+, CD8+, or CD8+CD57+ T cells (not recorded which) from PBMCs. These receptors all come from a human donor with aplastic anemia.

The gene calls are TRBV7-2 and TRBJ2-5; D call uncertain. Germline V gives CDR1 SGHTA, CDR2 FQGNSA. The CDR3 sequence is 13 residues long. The germline V and J ends were trimmed by 3 bases and 0 bases, with 5 bases remaining between them. The CDR3 nucleotides read TGTGCCAGCAGCTTTCGGGACCAAGAGACCCAGTACTTC. Its translation: CASSFRDQETQYF.

This chain joins TRBV5-5 and TRBJ2-5, with TRBD2 matching over 10 bases. With V trimmed by 1 base and J by 1 base, 7 bases remained unmatched. The CDR3 covers 17 residues. The germline V gene encodes CDR1 SGHKS and CDR2 YYEKEE (reference sequence). In DNA form, the CDR3 reads TGTGCCAGCAGCTTGTTATCCGCTAGCGGGGGCCAAGAGACCCAGTACTTC. Translated, it gives CASSLLSASGGQETQYF.

The DNA of the CDR3 is TGCAGCGTGAGACCCGGGACACCGAATGAAGCTTTCTTT. This translates into CSVRPGTPNEAFF. This chain links TRBV29-1 with TRBJ1-1; D possibly corresponds to TRBD1 (6 bases). The germline V gene encodes CDR1 SQVTM and CDR2 ANQGSEA. The CDR3 totals 13 residues. The V gene lost 6 bases and the J gene lost 7 bases, with 18 bases spanning the gap.

CDR3 region: CASSFGEGDEQYF. CDR3 nucleotide sequence: TGTGCCAGCAGTTTCGGGGAGGGTGACGAGCAGTACTTC. This sequence joins TRBV12-3 or TRBV12-4 and TRBJ2-7; 7 bases are shared with TRBD2. Trimming cost V 3 bases and J 5 bases; bases outside gene matches: 4. This CDR3 has 13 amino acids.

CDR3 DNA: TGTGCCACCAGTGATCGATTGTTGCCAGATACGCAGTATTTT. Its translation: CATSDRLLPDTQYF. The chain uses TRBV24-1 and TRBJ2-3; D remains ambiguous. Trimming took off 3 bases at V and 4 bases at J, with 10 bases between the two ends. There are 14 residues in the CDR3. Looked up from germline, CDR1 is KGHDR and CDR2 is SFDVKD.

The chain has TRBV7-6 and TRBJ2-7, with D perhaps matching TRBD1 (6 bases). With 4 bases removed from V and 1 base from J, the gap between germline ends came to 14 bases. The CDR3 contains 15 residues. Germline V CDR1 and CDR2: SGHVS, FNYEAQ. The CDR3 is CASSSKIQGSYEQYF. CDR3 sequence (DNA): TGTGCCAGCAGCTCTAAGATCCAGGGGTCCTACGAGCAGTACTTC.

The V call is TRBV5-1, the J call TRBJ2-1; D may match TRBD1 or TRBD2 (5 bases each). The V end lost 4 bases, the J end lost 4 bases, and 21 bases lay between the germline ends. CDR1 and CDR2 (germline): SGHRS, YFSETQ. CDR3 size: 17 residues. The CDR3 is CASSPPIRGAGYNEQFF. CDR3 sequence (DNA): TGCGCCAGCAGCCCTCCAATAAGAGGGGCTGGATACAATGAGCAGTTCTTC.

V usage is TRBV2 and J usage is TRBJ1-4, with D tentatively TRBD1 (5 bases). The CDR3 runs 15 residues. The V gene lost 3 bases and the J gene lost 4 bases, with 12 bases spanning the gap. Per the germline V gene, CDR1 is SNHLY and CDR2 is FYNNEI. DNA of the CDR3: TGTGCCAGCAGTGACCAGGCTGGGGGTAATGAAAAACTGTTTTTT. Its translation is CASSDQAGGNEKLFF.

CDR3 DNA sequence: TGTGCCAGCAGCAGAAGGGGGGGCCCCACGAACACCGGGGAGCTGTTTTTT. The encoded protein is CASSRRGGPTNTGELFF. The chain employs TRBV7-8 and TRBJ2-2; perhaps TRBD2 as D (7 bases). Germline values: CDR1 SGHVS, CDR2 FQNEAQ. This CDR3 has 17 residues. The V gene lost 5 bases and the J gene lost 0 bases, with 16 bases spanning the gap.

This clonotype was seen only a few times. The chain links TRBV20-1 to TRBJ1-6; weak D call: TRBD1 (6 bases). CDR1 and CDR2 from the germline V gene are DFQATT and SNEGSKA (reference sequence). The CDR3 is 14 amino acids. Between the trimmed V and J ends, which lost 0 bases and 5 bases, there was a span of 8 bases. The CDR3 sequence: CSAREGGNNSPLHF. CDR3 coding DNA: TGCAGTGCTAGAGAAGGGGGAAATAATTCACCCCTCCACTTT.

This sequence joins TRBV7-9 and TRBJ2-7, with 10 positions matching TRBD1. Per the germline V gene, CDR1 is SEHNR and CDR2 is FQNEAQ (reference sequence). The CDR3 runs to 14 residues. The junction had 4 bases not matched to a gene; V was cut back by 5 bases and J by 3 bases. CDR3 loop: CASSVGQGGYEQYF. The CDR3 DNA is TGTGCCAGCAGCGTAGGACAGGGGGGCTACGAGCAGTACTTC.

The chain carries TRBV9 and TRBJ1-1, with D unclear. There are 15 residues in the CDR3. From germline, CDR1 is SGDLS and CDR2 YYNGEE. The ends were cut back, 0 bases at V and 1 base at J, with 10 bases in the middle. The CDR3 DNA reads as TGTGCCAGCAGCGTAGCGATGGGCCCGAACACTGAAGCTTTCTTT. Its translation is CASSVAMGPNTEAFF.

V is TRBV7-8 and J is TRBJ2-1, with 7 positions matching TRBD2. CDR3 length: 14 residues. With V trimmed by 3 bases and J by 12 bases, 11 bases remained unmatched. In germline, CDR1 is SGHVS, CDR2 FQNEAQ. This CDR3 is CASSLGTTSTGQFF. CDR3 nucleotides: TGTGCCAGCAGCTTGGGGACTACGTCCACCGGGCAGTTCTTC.

This sequence joins TRBV10-3 and TRBJ2-7, with 10 bases aligning to TRBD1. This CDR3 is built from 15 residues. CDR1 and CDR2 (germline): ENHRY, SYGVKD. V shed 3 bases and J 4 bases; nucleotides not matched to a gene: 6. In DNA, the CDR3 is TGTGCCATCAGTGATCCGACAGGGGGCTTGTACGAGCAGTACTTC. It codes for CAISDPTGGLYEQYF.

J is TRBJ2-1 and V is TRBV15; D is unclear. In germline, CDR1 is LNHNV, CDR2 YYDKDF (reference sequence). This CDR3 is built from 13 residues. V lost 0 bases to trimming and J lost 9 bases, with 9 bases between them. The CDR3: CATSREIIGEQFF. The CDR3 region has the DNA TGTGCCACCAGCAGAGAGATTATCGGTGAGCAGTTCTTC.

This clonotype was seen only a few times. The chain links TRBV7-9 to TRBJ2-2, with a possible D match to TRBD1 (6 bases). Trimming removed 3 bases from V and 1 base from J, with 12 bases in between. CDR3 length: 16 amino acids. Germline CDR1 reads SEHNR; CDR2 reads FQNEAQ (reference sequence). CDR3 DNA sequence: TGTGCCAGCAGCTTTGGTGACAGGCAGAACACCGGGGAGCTGTTTTTT. This codes for CASSFGDRQNTGELFF. Filled out from reference TRBV7-9 and TRBJ2-2, the complete variable domain reads DTGVSQNPRHKITKRGQNVTFRCDPISEHNRLYWYRQTLGQGPEFLTYFQNEAQLEKSRLLSDRFSAERPKGSFSTLEIQRTEQGDSAMYLCASSFGDRQNTGELFFGEGSRLTVL.

This sequence joins TRBV7-9 and TRBJ2-7; the D call may be TRBD1 or TRBD2 (5 bases each). Deletions cut 5 bases from V and 6 bases from J, with 20 bases between. The CDR3 runs 15 residues. The germline V gene has CDR1 SEHNR and CDR2 FQNEAQ (reference sequence). The CDR3, as DNA: TGTGCCAGCAGCCCTTGGGGGAAGGCCGGGGCCGAGCAGTACTTC. The encoded protein is CASSPWGKAGAEQYF.

CDR3 region: CSAERDISYEQYF. CDR3 nucleotide sequence: TGCAGTGCCGAGAGGGACATCTCCTACGAGCAGTACTTC. This chain links TRBV20-1 with TRBJ2-7; a possible D gene is TRBD1 (6 bases). This CDR3 has 13 amino acids. CDR1 DFQATT and CDR2 SNEGSKA come from the germline V gene (reference sequence). V was cut by 6 bases and J by 0 bases, with 12 bases left in between.

The CDR3 DNA sequence: TGCAGCGGGGGGAATTGGAACACTGAAGCTTTCTTT. Translated: CSGGNWNTEAFF. The V gene is TRBV29-1, the J gene TRBJ1-1; a weak D match, TRBD1 (5 bases). In germline, CDR1 is SQVTM, CDR2 ANQGSEA. Between the trimmed V and J ends, which lost 7 bases and 1 base, there was a span of 10 bases. The CDR3 totals 12 residues.

This clonotype rates as medium-sized. The chain employs TRBV7-8 and TRBJ2-5; D might be TRBD2 (6 bases). Trimming left V 1 base short and J 4 bases short, with 16 bases between. In germline, CDR1 is SGHVS, CDR2 FQNEAQ. The CDR3 length is 16 residues. DNA for the CDR3: TGTGCCAGCAGCTTAGGCCTAGCGATCAATGGAGAGACCCAGTACTTC. Translated: CASSLGLAINGETQYF.

The sample holds many counts of this clonotype. The chain carries TRBV20-1 and TRBJ2-1; 9 bases are a match to TRBD2. The length of the CDR3 is 15 residues. Trimming took 6 bases from V and 4 from J; bases not matched to a gene: 10. Germline V gene data show CDR1 as DFQATT and CDR2 as SNEGSKA (reference sequence). The CDR3: CSAYLAGTLYNEQFF. CDR3 sequence (DNA): TGCAGTGCATATCTAGCGGGGACACTATACAATGAGCAGTTCTTC.

The DNA of the CDR3 is TGTGCCAGCAGTTTGATGGGGATGGGCACAGATACGCAGTATTTT. This gives the protein CASSLMGMGTDTQYF. The gene calls are TRBV28 and TRBJ2-3, with D unclear. Germline-derived CDR1 and CDR2 are MDHEN and SYDVKM. CDR3 length: 15 residues. V lost 3 bases, J lost 1 base, and 11 bases lay in between.

V usage is TRBV5-5 and J usage is TRBJ2-2; the D gene is possibly TRBD1 (5 bases). CDR1 and CDR2 from the germline V gene are SGHKS and YYEKEE (reference sequence). The CDR3 has 15 amino acids. V was cut by 0 bases and J by 2 bases, with 8 bases left in between. CDR3 protein: CASSLAGHNTGELFF. CDR3 bases: TGTGCCAGCAGCTTGGCCGGACATAACACCGGGGAGCTGTTTTTT.

This clonotype was detected a few times. The genes are TRBV15 and TRBJ1-4; no definite D call. Germline-derived CDR1 and CDR2 are LNHNV and YYDKDF (reference sequence). The CDR3 runs to 16 residues. V was trimmed by 0 bases and J by 7 bases, leaving 15 bases between them. In DNA, the CDR3 is TGTGCCACCAGCAGAGATTGGGCCGTACGCGGTGAAAAACTGTTTTTT. This gives the protein CATSRDWAVRGEKLFF. The whole variable domain, remainder taken from reference TRBV15 and TRBJ1-4, is DAMVIQNPRYQVTQFGKPVTLSCSQTLNHNVMYWYQQKSSQAPKLLFHYYDKDFNNEADTPDNFQSRRPNTSFCFLDIRSPGLGDTAMYLCATSRDWAVRGEKLFFGSGTQLSVL.

The chain recombines TRBV20-1 with TRBJ1-6; 7 nucleotides align to TRBD1. The V segment lost 5 bases and the J segment 8 bases; nucleotides outside the gene matches: 9. This CDR3 region has 14 residues. Germline V gene sequence: CDR1 DFQATT, CDR2 SNEGSKA (reference sequence). The CDR3 protein is CSASPDRVDSPLHF. The CDR3 bases are TGCAGTGCTTCGCCAGACAGGGTAGATTCACCCCTCCACTTT.